These 30 T cell receptor beta chains were all obtained from the same sample, sequenced in a study of T cells expressing NK-cell markers. TCRdb re-called the 5' RACE reads, yielding one record per CDR3 amino acid sequence without DNA. The table lists 500,000 to 700,000 distinct CDR3 sequences. Sequenced sample: blood T cells: a sorted CD56 or NKG2C T cell subset, CD4+ or CD8+ T cells, or bulk PBMC T cells (not recorded which). The source of these receptors is a man aged 18 to 29 in good health.

The chain has TRBV12-3 or TRBV12-4 and TRBJ2-5; TCRdb lists TRBD1, though no DNA is available to test this call. The CDR3 is made up of 16 amino acids. The CDR3 loop is CASSLGDRGGLETQYF.

The V call is TRBV3-1, the J call TRBJ2-1; the D call from TCRdb, TRBD1, cannot be confirmed without DNA. Per the germline V gene, CDR1 is LGHDT and CDR2 is YNNKEL (reference sequence). The CDR3 totals 18 residues. The CDR3 protein is CASSPKKGRESSYNEQFF.

The chain joins TRBV20-1 to TRBJ2-4; TCRdb gives TRBD1 as the D gene, but with no DNA this cannot be confirmed. CDR3 size: 15 residues. CDR1 and CDR2 (germline): DFQATT, SNEGSKA (reference sequence). CDR3 protein: CSANPQGLAKNIQYF.

The gene calls are TRBV5-6 and TRBJ2-1; TCRdb selects TRBD1, and the lack of DNA leaves this call unchecked. Germline CDR1 and CDR2: SGHDT and YYEEEE. The CDR3 spans 15 residues. The CDR3 region is CASSFRGTRENEQFF.

The gene calls are TRBV2 and TRBJ2-3; TCRdb's assignment of TRBD2 cannot be checked, as there is no DNA. The CDR3 contains 19 residues. From germline, CDR1 is SNHLY and CDR2 FYNNEI. CDR3 loop: CASSARDSRTSGNTDTQYF.

The V and J genes are TRBV6-1 and TRBJ2-3; TCRdb's D call, TRBD1, is unchecked because there is no DNA. The CDR3 has 13 amino acids. Germline V CDR1 and CDR2: MNHNS, SASEGT. CDR3 amino acids: CASWDRAKDTQYF.

The chain couples TRBV18 to TRBJ2-5; TCRdb lists TRBD1, though no DNA is available to test this call. Germline V gene lookup returns CDR1 KGHSH and CDR2 LQKENI. The CDR3 is 16 amino acids. This chain's CDR3 is CASSPVRSQGQETQYF.

This rearrangement joins TRBV20-1 to TRBJ2-5; TCRdb's assignment of TRBD2 cannot be checked, as there is no DNA. This CDR3 region has 16 residues. CDR1 DFQATT and CDR2 SNEGSKA come from the germline V gene (reference sequence). This CDR3 is CSARGLAGVSGETQYF.

The chain uses TRBV27 and TRBJ1-6. This CDR3 comprises 15 residues. Germline V lookup: CDR1 MNHEY, CDR2 SMNVEV (reference sequence). The CDR3 loop is CASSLSPGTDSPLHF.

The rearrangement joins TRBV28 to TRBJ2-7; the D call of TRBD2 rests on TCRdb alone, since no DNA is present to check it. The germline V gene encodes CDR1 MDHEN and CDR2 SYDVKM. This CDR3 comprises 13 residues. CDR3 sequence: CASRTSGIYEQYF.

The chain links TRBV5-1 to TRBJ1-4; TCRdb's D gene call, TRBD1, goes unchecked for lack of DNA. The CDR3 sequence is 14 residues long. The germline gives CDR1 SGHRS, CDR2 YFSETQ. CDR3 sequence reads: CASSPRTVNEKLFF.

This rearrangement joins TRBV5-1 to TRBJ2-1; TCRdb's D call of TRBD2 is untestable without DNA. The CDR3 covers 16 residues. Germline V gene data show CDR1 as SGHRS and CDR2 as YFSETQ. CDR3 loop: CASSLVPLAGANEQFF.

The chain has TRBV4-2 and TRBJ2-1; TCRdb outputs TRBD1, but without DNA this stays unchecked. Germline lookup yields CDR1 LGHNA and CDR2 YNFKEQ. This CDR3 is 15 amino acids long. CDR3 region: CASSQDLTGINEQFF.

The J gene is TRBJ2-3, the V gene TRBV11-2; TCRdb returns TRBD2, unconfirmable since there is no DNA. The CDR3 is 18 residues long. The germline CDR1 and CDR2 sequences are SGHAT and FQNNGV. The CDR3 spells CASSLVVGRRGGPDTQYF.

The CDR3 loop reads CASSHLGGIYNEQFF. The rearrangement uses TRBV4-1 and TRBJ2-1; checking the TCRdb D call of TRBD2 is not possible without DNA. The germline V gene has CDR1 MGHRA and CDR2 YSYEKL. This CDR3 is 15 amino acids long.

The J gene is TRBJ2-1, the V gene TRBV4-3; the TCRdb D gene call, TRBD2, has no DNA to confirm it. The CDR3 runs 16 residues. CDR1 and CDR2 (germline): LGHNA, YSLEER. CDR3 sequence: CASSPRGASEVDEQFF.

V usage is TRBV29-1 and J usage is TRBJ2-3; TCRdb's D call, TRBD2, is unchecked because there is no DNA. Germline V gives CDR1 SQVTM, CDR2 ANQGSEA. This CDR3 has 14 amino acids. This CDR3 is CSARLNLYTDTQYF.

This chain links TRBV3-1 with TRBJ2-1; the TCRdb D gene call, TRBD2, has no DNA to confirm it. This CDR3 region has 17 residues. CDR1 and CDR2 from the germline V gene are LGHDT and YNNKEL (reference sequence). CDR3 loop: CASSHARASGSWNEQFF.

CDR3 protein: CATQPGTADEKLFF. The V gene is TRBV14, the J gene TRBJ1-4. Germline V lookup: CDR1 SGHDN, CDR2 FVKESK. The CDR3 runs to 14 residues.

This chain connects TRBV12-3 or TRBV12-4 to TRBJ1-5. The CDR3 consists of 12 residues. CDR3 region: CASSKDRKPQHF.

The rearrangement uses TRBV20-1 and TRBJ2-7. This CDR3 is 12 amino acids long. Germline V lookup: CDR1 DFQATT, CDR2 SNEGSKA (reference sequence). CDR3 loop: CSAPISYYEQYF.

The chain has TRBV20-1 and TRBJ1-1; TCRdb designates TRBD1, a call that cannot be tested without DNA. The CDR3 covers 13 residues. Germline loops: CDR1 DFQATT, CDR2 SNEGSKA (reference sequence). This CDR3 reads CSARLGQFSEAFF.

The chain is built from TRBV10-1 and TRBJ2-3; no DNA is available, so the TRBD1 call from TCRdb remains unchecked. CDR1 and CDR2 (germline): WNHNN, SYGVQD (reference sequence). The CDR3 covers 14 residues. The CDR3 spells CASRGTGGADTQYF.

The chain recombines TRBV3-1 with TRBJ2-1; as DNA is missing, the TRBD1 call by TCRdb cannot be tested. The length of the CDR3 is 15 residues. The germline V gene has CDR1 LGHDT and CDR2 YNNKEL (reference sequence). The CDR3 sequence is CASSQLSRAYNEQFF.

The J gene is TRBJ2-2, the V gene TRBV20-1. Germline V gene lookup returns CDR1 DFQATT and CDR2 SNEGSKA (reference sequence). The CDR3 is 15 residues long. CDR3 sequence reads: CSARRTVPNTGELFF.

The chain employs TRBV5-1 and TRBJ1-4. CDR1 is SGHRS and CDR2 is YFSETQ in the germline V gene. The CDR3 runs to 15 residues. CDR3 protein: CASSLSGRANEKLFF.

V and J are TRBV4-1 and TRBJ2-1. The CDR3 covers 14 residues. Germline V gene sequence: CDR1 MGHRA, CDR2 YSYEKL. The CDR3 protein is CASSQGAAYNEQFF.

This chain links TRBV29-1 with TRBJ2-7; TCRdb returns TRBD2, unconfirmable since there is no DNA. This CDR3 is built from 13 residues. Germline V lookup: CDR1 SQVTM, CDR2 ANQGSEA. CDR3 region: CSIRWAGGGEQYF.

The chain uses TRBV20-1 and TRBJ2-1; TCRdb's D call of TRBD1 is untestable without DNA. CDR1 and CDR2 from the germline V gene are DFQATT and SNEGSKA (reference sequence). This CDR3 is 14 amino acids long. The CDR3: CSALGQGVYNEQFF.

The CDR3 here is CAIRGLAGPADTQYF. V gene TRBV10-3 combines with J gene TRBJ2-3; the TCRdb D gene call, TRBD2, has no DNA to confirm it. The CDR3 spans 15 residues. The germline V gene encodes CDR1 ENHRY and CDR2 SYGVKD.